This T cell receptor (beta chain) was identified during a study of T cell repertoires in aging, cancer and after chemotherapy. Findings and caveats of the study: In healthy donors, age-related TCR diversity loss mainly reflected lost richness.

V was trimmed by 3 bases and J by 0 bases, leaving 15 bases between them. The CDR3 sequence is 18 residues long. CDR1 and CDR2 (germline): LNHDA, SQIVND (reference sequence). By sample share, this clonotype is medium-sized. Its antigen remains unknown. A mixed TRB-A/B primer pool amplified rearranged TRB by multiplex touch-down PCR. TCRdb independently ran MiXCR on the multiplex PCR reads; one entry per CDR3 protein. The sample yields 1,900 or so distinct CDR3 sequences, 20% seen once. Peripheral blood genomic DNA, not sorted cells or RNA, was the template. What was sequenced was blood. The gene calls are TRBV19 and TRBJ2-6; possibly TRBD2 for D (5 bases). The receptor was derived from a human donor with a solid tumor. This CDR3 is CASSMSGLPLSGANVLTF. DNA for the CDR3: TGTGCCAGTAGTATGTCGGGGTTACCCCTCTCTGGGGCCAACGTCCTGACTTTC.